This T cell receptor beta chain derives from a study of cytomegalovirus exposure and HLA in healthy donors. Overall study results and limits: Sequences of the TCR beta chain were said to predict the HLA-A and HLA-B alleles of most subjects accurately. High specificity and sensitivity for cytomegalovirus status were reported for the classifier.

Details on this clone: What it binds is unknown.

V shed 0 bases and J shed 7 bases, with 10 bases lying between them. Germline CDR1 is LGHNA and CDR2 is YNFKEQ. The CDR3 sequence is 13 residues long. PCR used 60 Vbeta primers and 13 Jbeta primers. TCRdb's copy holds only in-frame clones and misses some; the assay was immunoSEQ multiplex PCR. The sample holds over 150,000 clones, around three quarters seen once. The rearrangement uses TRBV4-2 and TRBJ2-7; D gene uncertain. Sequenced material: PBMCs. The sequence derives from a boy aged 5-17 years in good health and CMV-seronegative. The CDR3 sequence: CASSQEYGWEQYF. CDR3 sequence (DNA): TGTGCCAGCAGCCAAGAATACGGGTGGGAGCAGTACTTC.